The rows below give T cell receptor beta chains drawn from one sample of a study of post-analysis software for immune sequencing data. Using its own MiXCR run on the PCR reads, TCRdb lists one record per CDR3 protein. Of fewer than 700,000 distinct CDR3 sequences listed, about 40% were seen once; the top ten hold approximately 1.7%. The sequenced sample was blood. The source of these receptors is a girl aged 5 to 17 with multiple sclerosis. The CDR3 runs from the conserved cysteine through the conserved F or W. D genes are given only for firm matches. The size field is filled for only some rows; it gives once, few, many or a size class.

j_call d_call clone_size v_call cdr3_aa cdr3_nt
TRBJ1-4 TRBD1 few TRBV5-1 CASSLGQGKLFF TGCGCCAGCAGCTTGGGACAGGGAAAACTGTTTTTT
TRBJ2-1 - once TRBV4-1 CASSQESKGHFYNEQFF TGCGCCAGCAGCCAAGAAAGTAAGGGACACTTCTACAATGAGCAGTTCTTC
TRBJ2-1 - - TRBV20-1 CSVDTYNEQFF TGCAGTGTAGACACCTACAATGAGCAGTTCTTC
TRBJ2-3 TRBD1 - TRBV10-1 CASSGDRDEDTQYF TGCGCCAGCAGTGGAGACAGGGACGAGGATACGCAGTATTTT
TRBJ1-4 - - TRBV12-3/TRBV12-4 CASSLSDEKLFF TGTGCCAGCAGTTTATCAGATGAAAAACTGTTTTTT
TRBJ2-4 TRBD2 - TRBV7-2 CASSPDQRGFIQYF TGTGCCAGCAGCCCAGACCAGCGGGGGTTCATTCAGTACTTC
TRBJ2-7 - few TRBV5-1 CASSSTSSHEQYF TGCGCCAGCAGCTCGACTAGTAGCCACGAGCAGTACTTC
TRBJ1-1 - - TRBV10-3 CAIAHALNTEAFF TGTGCCATCGCTCACGCGTTGAACACTGAAGCTTTCTTT
TRBJ2-3 TRBD2 - TRBV9 CASSVGLAGPTDTQYF TGTGCCAGCAGCGTAGGACTAGCGGGGCCTACAGATACGCAGTATTTT
TRBJ2-7 - - TRBV20-1 CSARLVVGGSYEQYF TGCAGTGCTCGTCTGGTGGTGGGAGGTTCCTACGAGCAGTACTTC
TRBJ2-1 - - TRBV7-2 CASRISSYNEQFF TGTGCCAGCAGGATAAGCTCCTACAATGAGCAGTTCTTC
TRBJ1-4 - - TRBV5-5 CASSLVRVDGEKLFF TGTGCCAGCAGCTTGGTCAGGGTCGACGGTGAAAAACTGTTTTTT
TRBJ1-1 - - TRBV20-1 CSVRMLTEAFF TGCAGTGTTAGGATGCTCACTGAAGCTTTCTTT
TRBJ2-5 - few TRBV5-5 CASSAVPQETQYF TGTGCCAGCAGCGCCGTCCCCCAAGAGACCCAGTACTTC
TRBJ2-5 TRBD2 few TRBV12-3/TRBV12-4 CASSPRLAGVETQYF TGTGCCAGCAGTCCCCGACTAGCGGGGGTGGAGACCCAGTACTTC
TRBJ1-2 TRBD1 - TRBV20-1 CSATTGGTGGYTF TGCAGTGCTACGACAGGGGGCACGGGTGGCTACACCTTC
TRBJ2-7 TRBD1 - TRBV5-1 CASSSAGTASSYEQYF TGCGCCAGCAGCTCCGCCGGGACAGCGAGCTCCTACGAGCAGTACTTC
TRBJ2-5 TRBD2 - TRBV20-1 CSARWGLGRGRAGKTQYF TGCAGTGCTAGATGGGGGTTGGGTCGGGGGAGGGCCGGAAAGACCCAGTACTTC
TRBJ2-5 TRBD2 once TRBV7-8 CASSLARGRAGETQYF TGTGCCAGCAGCTTAGCCCGAGGGAGAGCGGGGGAGACCCAGTACTTC
TRBJ2-1 TRBD1 once TRBV15 CATSRQGTDYNEQFF TGTGCCACCAGCAGGCAAGGGACAGACTACAATGAGCAGTTCTTC
TRBJ2-1 TRBD2 - TRBV5-1 CASPGREGPSNEQFF TGCGCCAGCCCGGGGCGGGAGGGCCCGTCGAATGAGCAGTTCTTC
TRBJ2-7 - - TRBV5-1 CASSFYRDFTYEQYF TGCGCCAGCAGCTTCTACCGGGACTTTACCTACGAGCAGTACTTC
TRBJ2-7 - - TRBV6-5 CASGRLRSTYEQYF TGTGCCAGCGGGCGACTGCGCTCAACCTACGAGCAGTACTTC
TRBJ1-1 - - TRBV12-3/TRBV12-4 CASSLGGVQTEAFF TGTGCCAGCAGTTTAGGAGGAGTGCAGACTGAAGCTTTCTTT
TRBJ2-7 - - TRBV6-5 CASSHSGPYEQYF TGTGCCAGCAGTCACTCCGGCCCCTACGAGCAGTACTTC
TRBJ2-5 - few TRBV12-3/TRBV12-4 CASTAGTPRGTQYF TGTGCCAGCACAGCCGGGACTCCTAGGGGGACCCAGTACTTC
TRBJ2-3 - - TRBV12-3/TRBV12-4 CASRGDLPTTDDTQYF TGTGCCAGCAGGGGGGACTTGCCGACGACTGACGATACGCAGTATTTT
TRBJ1-2 - - TRBV6-1 CASSPGNRRRSNYGYTF TGTGCCAGCAGTCCTGGGAATAGAAGGAGGTCTAACTATGGCTACACCTTC
TRBJ1-1 - - TRBV6-6 CASSYKWVDMNTEAFF TGTGCCAGCAGTTACAAATGGGTAGATATGAACACTGAAGCTTTCTTT
TRBJ1-2 - few TRBV24-1 CATSDTRASGTNYGYTF TGTGCCACCAGTGATACCCGGGCGTCAGGGACTAACTATGGCTACACCTTC
TRBJ1-1 - - TRBV12-3/TRBV12-4 CASSPGPEAFF TGTGCCAGCAGCCCGGGGCCTGAAGCTTTCTTT
TRBJ2-7 - - TRBV9 CASSVGLSSYEQYF TGTGCCAGCAGCGTCGGACTCAGCTCCTACGAGCAGTACTTC
TRBJ2-1 TRBD1 - TRBV20-1 CSADSPQGALLEEQFF TGCAGTGCGGACTCCCCTCAGGGGGCCCTCTTGGAGGAGCAGTTCTTC
TRBJ1-5 TRBD1 - TRBV6-1 CASRVTGGFQPQHF TGTGCCAGCAGGGTGACAGGGGGCTTTCAGCCCCAGCATTTT
TRBJ2-1 - - TRBV6-5 CASTREEGEQFF TGTGCCAGCACCAGGGAGGAGGGGGAGCAGTTCTTC
TRBJ1-4 - - TRBV12-3/TRBV12-4 CASSGQGGPTTSEKLFF TGTGCCAGCAGTGGACAAGGCGGGCCGACAACTAGTGAAAAACTGTTTTTT
TRBJ2-5 TRBD2 few TRBV6-5 CATGLVKETQYF TGTGCCACCGGACTAGTCAAAGAGACCCAGTACTTC
TRBJ2-5 - few TRBV28 CASSLGGGVGQETQYF TGTGCCAGCAGTTTAGGCGGTGGGGTGGGCCAAGAGACCCAGTACTTC
TRBJ2-5 - - TRBV11-1 CASSFGGTKETQYF TGTGCCAGCAGCTTCGGAGGAACTAAAGAGACCCAGTACTTC
TRBJ1-4 - - TRBV5-1 CASSSGRLGGFTNEKLFF TGCGCCAGCAGCTCCGGACGGCTCGGGGGCTTCACTAATGAAAAACTGTTTTTT
TRBJ1-2 - - TRBV20-1 CSARVPRDTYGYTF TGCAGTGCTAGAGTACCCCGGGACACCTATGGCTACACCTTC
TRBJ2-7 - few TRBV12-3/TRBV12-4 CASSPDTQGNEQYF TGTGCCAGTTCTCCGGACACCCAAGGGAACGAGCAGTACTTC
TRBJ2-1 - few TRBV7-3 CASSQSGGGLNEQFF TGTGCCAGCAGCCAGTCCGGGGGCGGCCTCAATGAGCAGTTCTTC
TRBJ2-1 TRBD1 - TRBV5-1 CASSSDRGREQFF TGCGCCAGCAGTTCGGACAGGGGGCGGGAGCAGTTCTTC
TRBJ2-5 - - TRBV5-5 CASSLVTTARETQYF TGTGCCAGCAGCTTGGTGACCACAGCCCGAGAGACCCAGTACTTC
TRBJ1-2 TRBD1 few TRBV6-5 CASRDRGYGYTF TGTGCCAGCCGGGACAGGGGCTATGGCTACACCTTC
TRBJ2-1 TRBD2 - TRBV3-1 CASSLRTSGRSGQFF TGTGCCAGCAGCCTTAGGACTAGCGGGAGGTCGGGGCAGTTCTTC
TRBJ2-1 TRBD1 - TRBV5-1 CASSLFGGQGSHEQFF TGCGCCAGCAGCTTGTTTGGCGGACAGGGATCCCATGAGCAGTTCTTC
TRBJ1-5 - - TRBV18 CASSLPRGSNQPQHF TGTGCCAGCTCACTCCCTCGGGGTAGCAATCAGCCCCAGCATTTT
TRBJ2-3 TRBD1 - TRBV29-1 CSVVVRGSTDTQYF TGCAGCGTTGTGGTCAGGGGGAGCACAGATACGCAGTATTTT
TRBJ2-7 - - TRBV6-2/TRBV6-3 CASSTIGSYEQYF TGCGCCAGCAGTACCATCGGGAGTTACGAGCAGTACTTC
TRBJ1-1 - - TRBV5-6 CASSLGGLAQAFF TGTGCCAGCAGCTTGGGGGGTCTCGCCCAAGCTTTCTTT
TRBJ2-4 - few TRBV10-3 CAISAKNEQNIQYF TGTGCCATCAGTGCTAAGAACGAGCAAAACATTCAGTACTTC